The subject of this entry is one T cell receptor (beta chain). The entry originates in a study of shared T cell receptors in the human thymus. Profiled with immunoSEQ multiplex PCR; TCRdb holds only in-frame clones, not every one. The sample holds about 660,000 clones, 88% seen once. This CDR3 contains 15 residues. Germline V gene lookup returns CDR1 SGHRS and CDR2 YFSETQ. The germline V and J ends were trimmed by 4 bases and 3 bases, with 17 bases remaining between them. This sample also belongs to another study, concerning human thymus T cells. That paper adds: Donors were healthy Finnish infants having corrective surgery for congenital heart defects. During corrective heart surgery, resections were taken, and the thymus tissue came from them. Blood and thymic repertoires both appeared biased in V and J gene usage.

This receptor was obtained from a boy younger than two with a congenital heart defect. Sequencing was done on a sample of thymocytes. The chain joins TRBV5-1 to TRBJ2-7; D possibly corresponds to TRBD2 (6 bases). Written as DNA, the CDR3 is TGCGCCAGCAGCATAGCGGAGACGGACGACTACGAGCAGTACTTC. Residues: CASSIAETDDYEQYF. The variable domain in full, with the rest retrieved from reference TRBV5-1 and TRBJ2-7, is KAGVTQTPRYLIKTRGQQVTLSCSPISGHRSVSWYQQTPGQGLQFLFEYFSETQRNKGNFPGRFSGRQFSNSRSEMNVSTLELGDSALYLCASSIAETDDYEQYFGPGTRLTVT.